Sequencing of this T cell receptor beta chain was carried out in a study of blood T cells in healthy people across ages. Alongside a J-beta primer mix, a sample-barcoded 5' primer served in a second PCR lasting about 7 to 12 cycles. TCRdb re-called the 5' RACE reads with MiXCR, one entry per CDR3 protein. This sample yields approximately 2,000,000 distinct CDR3 sequences, of which 30% to 40% are seen a single time; under 30% belongs to the top ten. CDR1 and CDR2 (germline): DFQATT, SNEGSKA (reference sequence). Trimming took off 3 bases at V and 0 bases at J, with 13 bases between the two ends. The CDR3 has 15 residues.

V gene TRBV20-1 combines with J gene TRBJ2-3, with a weak D call TRBD2 (5 bases). The receptor's source is a human donor in good health. What was sequenced was blood. CDR3 in amino acids: CSARDCGLSTDTQYF. The CDR3 nucleotides are TGCAGTGCTAGGGATTGCGGGTTGAGCACAGATACGCAGTATTTT.